Each of the 4 T cell receptor beta chains below was sequenced from the same sample in a study of post-analysis software for immune sequencing data. The study's findings and limits: There were several TRBV segments more frequent in patients than controls, and TRBV5-6, TRBV5-1 and TRBV20-1 were among them.

No antigen is known for these receptors. Incorporated into the TCR beta cDNA libraries were unique molecular identifiers, which served to reduce PCR and sequencing biases. From the PCR reads, TCRdb called clonotypes with MiXCR, one entry per CDR3 protein. Among approximately 400,000 distinct CDR3 sequences, roughly 36% were seen once, and the ten largest hold roughly 13%. The source material was blood. These receptors came from a girl between 5 and 17 years old with multiple sclerosis.

This clonotype was observed a handful of times. The J gene is TRBJ2-4, the V gene TRBV14; D remains ambiguous. TRBJ2-7 explains the end of the DNA better; the J call may be wrong. The V gene's germline CDR1 is SGHDN and CDR2 FVKESK. The CDR3 totals 14 residues. CDR3 DNA sequence: TGTGCCAGCAGTCATGGATCGTATCCCCACGAGCAGTACTTC. Residues: CASSHGSYPHEQYF.

CDR3 loop: CASRLTGYQSTGELFF. The CDR3, as DNA: TGTGCCAGCAGACTAACAGGGTATCAGAGTACCGGGGAGCTGTTTTTT. V gene TRBV6-6 combines with J gene TRBJ2-2, with D perhaps TRBD1 (6 bases). This CDR3 has 16 residues. The V gene's germline CDR1 is MNHNY and CDR2 SVGAGI (reference sequence). Trimming left V 6 bases short and J 5 bases short, with 19 bases between.

J is TRBJ2-7 and V is TRBV21-1; no check of the table's D call, TRBD1, against the DNA was made. TRBV21-1 is designated a pseudogene. The CDR3 covers 18 residues. The CDR3 sequence is CASTRRGGVPDGPYEQYF. DNA of the CDR3: TGTGCCAGCACCCGAAGGGGGGGCGTCCCGGATGGCCCCTACGAGCAGTACTTC.

A few counts support this clonotype. This chain connects TRBV4-3 to TRBJ2-5; 7 bases are shared with TRBD1. The V segment lost 0 bases and the J segment 2 bases; nucleotides outside the gene matches: 9. CDR3 length: 17 residues. Per the germline V gene, CDR1 is LGHNA and CDR2 is YSLEER. The CDR3 DNA sequence: TGCGCCAGCAGCCAAGATTGGGCGACAGGGTTACAAGAGACCCAGTACTTC. It encodes CASSQDWATGLQETQYF.